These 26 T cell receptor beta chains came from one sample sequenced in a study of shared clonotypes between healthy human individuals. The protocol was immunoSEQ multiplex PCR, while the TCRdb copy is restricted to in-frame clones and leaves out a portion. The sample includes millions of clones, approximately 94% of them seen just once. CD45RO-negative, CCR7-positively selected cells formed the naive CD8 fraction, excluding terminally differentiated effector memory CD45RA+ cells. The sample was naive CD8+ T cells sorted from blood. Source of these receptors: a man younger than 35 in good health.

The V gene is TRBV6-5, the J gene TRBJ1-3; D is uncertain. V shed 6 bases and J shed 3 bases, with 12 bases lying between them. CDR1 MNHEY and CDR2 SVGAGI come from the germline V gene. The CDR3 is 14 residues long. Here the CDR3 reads CASRTTGVGNTIYF. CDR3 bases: TGTGCCAGCAGGACGACTGGAGTTGGAAACACCATATATTTT.

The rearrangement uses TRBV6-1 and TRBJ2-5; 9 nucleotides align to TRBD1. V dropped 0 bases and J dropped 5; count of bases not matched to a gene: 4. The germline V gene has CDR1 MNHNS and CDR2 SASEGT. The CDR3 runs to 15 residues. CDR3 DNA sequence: TGTGCCAGCAGTGAAGCGCTTGACAGGGGGGAGACCCAGTACTTC. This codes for CASSEALDRGETQYF.

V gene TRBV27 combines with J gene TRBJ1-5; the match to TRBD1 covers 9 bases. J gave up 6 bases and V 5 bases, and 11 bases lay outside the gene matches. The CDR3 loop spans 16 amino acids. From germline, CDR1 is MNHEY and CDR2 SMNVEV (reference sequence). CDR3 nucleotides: TGTGCCAGCAGTCCTCAGCCGGGACAGGGCTTTCAGCCCCAGCATTTT. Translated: CASSPQPGQGFQPQHF.

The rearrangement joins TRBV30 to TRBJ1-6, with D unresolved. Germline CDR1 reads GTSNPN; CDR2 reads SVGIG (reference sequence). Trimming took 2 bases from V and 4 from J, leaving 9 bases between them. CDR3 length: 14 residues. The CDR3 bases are TGTGCCTGGAGTATAGAACAGTATAATTCACCCCTCCACTTT. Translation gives CAWSIEQYNSPLHF.

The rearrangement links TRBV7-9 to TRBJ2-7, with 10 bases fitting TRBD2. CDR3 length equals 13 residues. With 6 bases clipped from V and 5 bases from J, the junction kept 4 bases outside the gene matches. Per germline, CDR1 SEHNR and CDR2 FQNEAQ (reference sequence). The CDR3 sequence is CASSSLAGDEQYF. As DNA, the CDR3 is TGTGCCAGCAGTTCTCTAGCGGGGGACGAGCAGTACTTC.

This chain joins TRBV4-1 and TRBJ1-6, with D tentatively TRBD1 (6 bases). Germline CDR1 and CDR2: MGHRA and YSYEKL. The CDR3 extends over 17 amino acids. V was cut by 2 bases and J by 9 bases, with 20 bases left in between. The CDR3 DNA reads TGCGCCAGCAGCCAAAACCTCGGGGACACCGGCACTTCACCCCTCCACTTT. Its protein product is CASSQNLGDTGTSPLHF.

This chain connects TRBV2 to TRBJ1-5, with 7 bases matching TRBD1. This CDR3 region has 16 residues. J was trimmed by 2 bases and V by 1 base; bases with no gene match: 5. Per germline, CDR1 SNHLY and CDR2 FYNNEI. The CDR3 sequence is CASSEESTGGNQPQHF. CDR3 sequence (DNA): TGTGCCAGCAGTGAAGAGTCCACAGGGGGCAATCAGCCCCAGCATTTT. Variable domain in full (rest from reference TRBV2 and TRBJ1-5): EPEVTQTPSHQVTQMGQEVILRCVPISNHLYFYWYRQILGQKVEFLVSFYNNEISEKSEIFDDQFSVERPDGSNFTLKIRSTKLEDSAMYFCASSEESTGGNQPQHFGDGTRLSIL.

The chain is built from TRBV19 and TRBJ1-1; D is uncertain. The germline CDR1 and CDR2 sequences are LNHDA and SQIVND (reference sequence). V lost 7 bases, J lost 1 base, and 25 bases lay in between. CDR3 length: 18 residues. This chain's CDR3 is CASTNGDWAEDSNTEAFF. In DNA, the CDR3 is TGTGCCAGTACCAATGGGGATTGGGCGGAAGATTCGAACACTGAAGCTTTCTTT. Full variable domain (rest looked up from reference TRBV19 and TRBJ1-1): DGGITQSPKYLFRKEGQNVTLSCEQNLNHDAMYWYRQDPGQGLRLIYYSQIVNDFQKGDIAEGYSVSREKKESFPLTVTSAQKNPTAFYLCASTNGDWAEDSNTEAFFGQGTRLTVV.

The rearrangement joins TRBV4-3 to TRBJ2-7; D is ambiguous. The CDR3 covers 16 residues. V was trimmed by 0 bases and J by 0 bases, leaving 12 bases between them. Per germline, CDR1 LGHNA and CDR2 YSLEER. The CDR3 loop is CASSQELYGPSYEQYF. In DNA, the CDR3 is TGCGCCAGCAGCCAAGAATTATACGGCCCCTCCTACGAGCAGTACTTC.

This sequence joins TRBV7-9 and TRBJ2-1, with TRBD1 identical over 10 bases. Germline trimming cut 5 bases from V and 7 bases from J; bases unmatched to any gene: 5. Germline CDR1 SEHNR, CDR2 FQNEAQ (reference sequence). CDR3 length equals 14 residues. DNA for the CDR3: TGTGCCAGCAGCATGACAGGGGGCATAAATGAGCAGTTCTTC. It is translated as CASSMTGGINEQFF.

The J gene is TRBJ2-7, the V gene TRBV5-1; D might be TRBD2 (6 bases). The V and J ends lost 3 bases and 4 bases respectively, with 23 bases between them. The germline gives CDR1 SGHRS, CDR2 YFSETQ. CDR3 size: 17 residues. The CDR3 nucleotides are TGCGCCAGCAGCTGGAAGGAGGGGACCGAGGGAACGTACGAGCAGTACTTC. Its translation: CASSWKEGTEGTYEQYF.

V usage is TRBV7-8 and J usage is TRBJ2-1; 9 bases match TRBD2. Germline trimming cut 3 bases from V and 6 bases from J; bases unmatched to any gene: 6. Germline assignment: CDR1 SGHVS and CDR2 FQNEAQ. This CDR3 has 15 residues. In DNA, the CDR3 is TGTGCCAGCAGCTTTCTAGCGGGACTGGTCAATGAGCAGTTCTTC. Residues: CASSFLAGLVNEQFF.

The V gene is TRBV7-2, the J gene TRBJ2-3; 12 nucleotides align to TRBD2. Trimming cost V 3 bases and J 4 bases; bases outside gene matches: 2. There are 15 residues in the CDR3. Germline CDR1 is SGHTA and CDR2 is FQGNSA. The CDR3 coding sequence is TGTGCCAGCAGCTTTCTAGCGGGAGGGCCAGATACGCAGTATTTT. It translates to CASSFLAGGPDTQYF.

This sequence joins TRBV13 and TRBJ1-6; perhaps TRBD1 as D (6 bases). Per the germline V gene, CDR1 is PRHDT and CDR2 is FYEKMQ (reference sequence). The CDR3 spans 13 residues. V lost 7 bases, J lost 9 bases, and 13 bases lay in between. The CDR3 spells CASNGGGPSPLHF. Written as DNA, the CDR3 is TGTGCCAGCAACGGGGGGGGGCCTTCACCCCTCCACTTT.

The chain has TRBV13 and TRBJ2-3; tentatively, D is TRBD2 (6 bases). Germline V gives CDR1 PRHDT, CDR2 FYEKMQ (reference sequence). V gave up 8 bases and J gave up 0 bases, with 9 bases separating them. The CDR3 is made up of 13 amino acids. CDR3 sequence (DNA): TGTGCCAGCTCCGGGACTAGCACAGATACGCAGTATTTT. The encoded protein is CASSGTSTDTQYF.

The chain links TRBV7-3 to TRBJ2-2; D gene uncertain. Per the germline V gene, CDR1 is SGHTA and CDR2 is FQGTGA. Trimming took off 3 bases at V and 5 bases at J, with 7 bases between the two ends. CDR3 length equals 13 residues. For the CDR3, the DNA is TGTGCCAGCAGCTTTAGTGTTACCGGGGAGCTGTTTTTT. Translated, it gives CASSFSVTGELFF.

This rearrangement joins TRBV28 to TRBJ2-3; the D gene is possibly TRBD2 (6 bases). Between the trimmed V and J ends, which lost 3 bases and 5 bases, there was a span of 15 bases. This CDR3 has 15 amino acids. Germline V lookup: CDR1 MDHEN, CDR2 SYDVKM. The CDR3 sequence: CASSFPQSGQDTQYF. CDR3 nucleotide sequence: TGTGCCAGCAGTTTTCCCCAGAGCGGGCAAGATACGCAGTATTTT. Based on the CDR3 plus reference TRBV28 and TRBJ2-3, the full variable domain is DVKVTQSSRYLVKRTGEKVFLECVQDMDHENMFWYRQDPGLGLRLIYFSYDVKMKEKGDIPEGYSVSREKKERFSLILESASTNQTSMYLCASSFPQSGQDTQYFGPGTRLTVL.

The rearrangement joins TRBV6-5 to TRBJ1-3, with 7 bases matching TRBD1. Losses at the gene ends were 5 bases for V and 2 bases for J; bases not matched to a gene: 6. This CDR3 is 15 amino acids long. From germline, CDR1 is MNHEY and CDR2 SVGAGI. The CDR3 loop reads CASSGTGTAGNTIYF. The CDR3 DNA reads TGTGCCAGCAGTGGAACCGGGACAGCTGGAAACACCATATATTTT.

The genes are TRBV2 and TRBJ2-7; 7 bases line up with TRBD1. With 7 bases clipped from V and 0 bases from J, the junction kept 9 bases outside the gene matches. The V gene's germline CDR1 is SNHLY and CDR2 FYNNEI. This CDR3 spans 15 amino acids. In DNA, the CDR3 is TGTGCCAGCAACAAAGTGGACAGGCCCTCCTACGAGCAGTACTTC. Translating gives CASNKVDRPSYEQYF.

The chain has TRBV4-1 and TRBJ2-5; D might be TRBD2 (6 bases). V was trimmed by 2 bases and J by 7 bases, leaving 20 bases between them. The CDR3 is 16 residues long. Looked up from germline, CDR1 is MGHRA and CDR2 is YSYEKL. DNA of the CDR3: TGCGCCAGCAGCCAAAGAACGGGAGCAGATTGGTGGACCCAGTACTTC. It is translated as CASSQRTGADWWTQYF.

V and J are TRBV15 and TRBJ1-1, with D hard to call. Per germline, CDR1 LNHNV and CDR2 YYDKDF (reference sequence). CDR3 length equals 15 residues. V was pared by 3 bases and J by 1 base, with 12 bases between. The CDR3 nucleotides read TGTGCCACCAGCAGGAATTACGGCGGGAACACTGAAGCTTTCTTT. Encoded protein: CATSRNYGGNTEAFF.

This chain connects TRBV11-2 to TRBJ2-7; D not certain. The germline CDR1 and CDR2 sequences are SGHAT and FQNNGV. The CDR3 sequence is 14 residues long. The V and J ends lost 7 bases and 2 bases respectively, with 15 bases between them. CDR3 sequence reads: CASTFTVDPYEQYF. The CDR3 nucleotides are TGTGCCAGCACCTTTACGGTAGACCCCTACGAGCAGTACTTC.

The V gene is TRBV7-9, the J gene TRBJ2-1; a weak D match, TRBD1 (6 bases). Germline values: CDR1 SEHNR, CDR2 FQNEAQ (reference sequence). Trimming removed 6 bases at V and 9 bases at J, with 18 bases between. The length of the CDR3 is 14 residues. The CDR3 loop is CASSGGYTAGEQFF. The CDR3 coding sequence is TGTGCCAGCAGTGGGGGCTACACGGCGGGTGAGCAGTTCTTC.

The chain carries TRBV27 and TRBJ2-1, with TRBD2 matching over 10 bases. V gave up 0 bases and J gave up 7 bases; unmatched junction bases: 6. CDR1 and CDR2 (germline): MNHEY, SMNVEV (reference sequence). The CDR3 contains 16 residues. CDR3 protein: CASSLSPSGSQNEQFF. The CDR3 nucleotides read TGTGCCAGCAGTTTATCGCCTAGCGGGAGTCAGAATGAGCAGTTCTTC.

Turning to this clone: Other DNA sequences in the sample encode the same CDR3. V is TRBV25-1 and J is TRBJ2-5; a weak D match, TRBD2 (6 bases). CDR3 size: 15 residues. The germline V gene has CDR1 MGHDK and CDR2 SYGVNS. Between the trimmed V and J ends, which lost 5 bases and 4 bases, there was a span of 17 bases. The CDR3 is CASSLSSGRGETQYF. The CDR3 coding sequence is TGTGCCAGCAGTCTTTCGTCGGGGCGGGGAGAGACCCAGTACTTC. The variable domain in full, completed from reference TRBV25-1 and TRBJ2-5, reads EADIYQTPRYLVIGTGKKITLECSQTMGHDKMYWYQQDPGMELHLIHYSYGVNSTEKGDLSSESTVSRIRTEHFPLTLESARPSHTSQYLCASSLSSGRGETQYFGPGTRLLVL.

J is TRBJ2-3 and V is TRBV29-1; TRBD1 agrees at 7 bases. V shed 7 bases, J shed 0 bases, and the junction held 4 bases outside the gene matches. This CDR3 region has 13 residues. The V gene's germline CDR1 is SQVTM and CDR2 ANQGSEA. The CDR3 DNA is TGCAGCGCCCTACAGGGGAGCACAGATACGCAGTATTTT. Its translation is CSALQGSTDTQYF.